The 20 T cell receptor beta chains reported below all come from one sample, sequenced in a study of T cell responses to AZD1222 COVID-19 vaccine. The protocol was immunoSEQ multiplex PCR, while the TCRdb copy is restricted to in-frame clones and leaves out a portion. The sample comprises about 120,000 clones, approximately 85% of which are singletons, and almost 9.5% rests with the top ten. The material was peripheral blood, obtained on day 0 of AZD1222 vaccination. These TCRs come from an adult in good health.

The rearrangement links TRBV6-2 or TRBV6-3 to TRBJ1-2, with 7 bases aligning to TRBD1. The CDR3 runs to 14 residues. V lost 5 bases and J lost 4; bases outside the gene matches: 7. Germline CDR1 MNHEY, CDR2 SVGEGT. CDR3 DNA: TGTGCCAGCAGTCCAGGGACAGCCCGCTATGGCTACACCTTC. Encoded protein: CASSPGTARYGYTF.

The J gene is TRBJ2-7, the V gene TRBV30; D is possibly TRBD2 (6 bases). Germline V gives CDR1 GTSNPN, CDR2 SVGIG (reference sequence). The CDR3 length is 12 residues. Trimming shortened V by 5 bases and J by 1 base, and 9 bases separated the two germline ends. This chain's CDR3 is CAWCRESYEQYF. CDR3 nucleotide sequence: TGTGCCTGGTGCCGGGAGTCCTACGAGCAGTACTTC.

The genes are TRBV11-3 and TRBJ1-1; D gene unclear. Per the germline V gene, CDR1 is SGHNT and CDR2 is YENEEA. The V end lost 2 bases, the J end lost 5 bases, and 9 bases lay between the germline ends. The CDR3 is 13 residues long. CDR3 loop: CASSLSIQTEAFF. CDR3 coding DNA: TGTGCCAGCAGCTTATCGATCCAAACTGAAGCTTTCTTT.

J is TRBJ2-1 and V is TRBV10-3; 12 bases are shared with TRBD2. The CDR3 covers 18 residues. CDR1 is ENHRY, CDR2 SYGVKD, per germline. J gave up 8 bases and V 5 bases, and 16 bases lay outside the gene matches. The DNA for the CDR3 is TGTGCCATCAGTAATGTCCCCACCACTAGCGGGAGGATCCATGAGCAGTTCTTC. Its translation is CAISNVPTTSGRIHEQFF.

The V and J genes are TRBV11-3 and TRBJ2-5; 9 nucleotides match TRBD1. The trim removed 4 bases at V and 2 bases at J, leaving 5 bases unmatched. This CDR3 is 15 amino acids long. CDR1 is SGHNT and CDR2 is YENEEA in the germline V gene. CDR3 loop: CASSSGTGSQETQYF. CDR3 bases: TGTGCCAGCAGCTCTGGGACAGGGTCACAAGAGACCCAGTACTTC.

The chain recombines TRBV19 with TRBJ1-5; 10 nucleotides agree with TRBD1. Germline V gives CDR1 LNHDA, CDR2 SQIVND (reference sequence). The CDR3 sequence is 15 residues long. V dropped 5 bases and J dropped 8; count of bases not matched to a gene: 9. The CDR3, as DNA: TGTGCCAGTAGTTTTTTGGGGACAGGGGCTGAGCCCCAGCATTTT. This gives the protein CASSFLGTGAEPQHF.

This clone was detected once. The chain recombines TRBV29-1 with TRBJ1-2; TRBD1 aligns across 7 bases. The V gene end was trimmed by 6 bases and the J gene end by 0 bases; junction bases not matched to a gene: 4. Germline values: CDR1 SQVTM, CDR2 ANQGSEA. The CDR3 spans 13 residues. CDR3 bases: TGCAGCGTCGGACAGGAAACTAACTATGGCTACACCTTC. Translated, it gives CSVGQETNYGYTF. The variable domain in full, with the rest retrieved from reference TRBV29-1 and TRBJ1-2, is SAVISQKPSRDICQRGTSLTIQCQVDSQVTMMFWYRQQPGQSLTLIATANQGSEATYESGFVIDKFPISRPNLTFSTLTVSNMSPEDSSIYLCSVGQETNYGYTFGSGTRLTVV.

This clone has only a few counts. The CDR3 nucleotides are TGTGCCAGCACTCGCGGCGGGGACACTGGGGCCAACGTCCTGACTTTC. Protein sequence: CASTRGGDTGANVLTF. The chain couples TRBV2 to TRBJ2-6; D assignment may be TRBD1 or TRBD2 (6 bases each). V shed 7 bases and J shed 2 bases, with 15 bases lying between them. The CDR3 sequence is 16 residues long. Per germline, CDR1 SNHLY and CDR2 FYNNEI.

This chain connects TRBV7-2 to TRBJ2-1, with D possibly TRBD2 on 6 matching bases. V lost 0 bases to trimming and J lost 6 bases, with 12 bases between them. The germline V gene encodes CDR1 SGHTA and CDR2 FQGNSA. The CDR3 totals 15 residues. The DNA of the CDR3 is TGTGCCAGCAGCTTAGCGGGGGGATCAGGCAATGAGCAGTTCTTC. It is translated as CASSLAGGSGNEQFF.

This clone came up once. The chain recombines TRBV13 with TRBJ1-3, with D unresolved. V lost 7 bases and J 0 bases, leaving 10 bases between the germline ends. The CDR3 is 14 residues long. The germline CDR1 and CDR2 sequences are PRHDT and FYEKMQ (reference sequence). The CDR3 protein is CASIRRASGNTIYF. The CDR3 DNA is TGTGCCAGCATCCGGAGGGCCTCTGGAAACACCATATATTTT.

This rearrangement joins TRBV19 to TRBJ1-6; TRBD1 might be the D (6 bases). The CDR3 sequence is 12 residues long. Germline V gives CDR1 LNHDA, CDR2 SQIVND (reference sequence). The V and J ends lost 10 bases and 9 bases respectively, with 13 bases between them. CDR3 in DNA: TGTGCCACCCAAGGGGGTATTTCACCCCTCCACTTT. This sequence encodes CATQGGISPLHF.

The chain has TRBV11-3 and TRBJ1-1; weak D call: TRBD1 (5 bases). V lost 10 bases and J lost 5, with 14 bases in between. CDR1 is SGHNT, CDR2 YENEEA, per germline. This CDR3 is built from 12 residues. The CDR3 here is CAISIGGTEAFF. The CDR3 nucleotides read TGTGCCATCTCCATTGGGGGGACTGAAGCTTTCTTT.

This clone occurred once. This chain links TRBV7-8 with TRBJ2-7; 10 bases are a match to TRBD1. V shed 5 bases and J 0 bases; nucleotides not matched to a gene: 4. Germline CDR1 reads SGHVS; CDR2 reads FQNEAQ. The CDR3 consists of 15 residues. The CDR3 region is CASSETGGSSYEQYF. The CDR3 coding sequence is TGTGCCAGCAGCGAGACAGGGGGCAGCTCCTACGAGCAGTACTTC. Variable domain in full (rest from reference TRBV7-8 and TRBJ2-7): GAGVSQSPRYKVAKRGQDVALRCDPISGHVSLFWYQQALGQGPEFLTYFQNEAQLDKSGLPSDRFFAERPEGSVSTLKIQRTQQEDSAVYLCASSETGGSSYEQYFGPGTRLTVT.

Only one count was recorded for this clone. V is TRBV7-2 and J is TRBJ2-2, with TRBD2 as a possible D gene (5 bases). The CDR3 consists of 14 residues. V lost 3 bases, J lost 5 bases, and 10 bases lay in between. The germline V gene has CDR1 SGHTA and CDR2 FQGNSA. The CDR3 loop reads CASSLREVTGELFF. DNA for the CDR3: TGTGCCAGCAGCTTGAGGGAAGTAACCGGGGAGCTGTTTTTT. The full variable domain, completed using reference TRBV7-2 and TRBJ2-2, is GAGVSQSPSNKVTEKGKDVELRCDPISGHTALYWYRQSLGQGLEFLIYFQGNSAPDKSGLPSDRFSAERTGGSVSTLTIQRTQQEDSAVYLCASSLREVTGELFFGEGSRLTVL.

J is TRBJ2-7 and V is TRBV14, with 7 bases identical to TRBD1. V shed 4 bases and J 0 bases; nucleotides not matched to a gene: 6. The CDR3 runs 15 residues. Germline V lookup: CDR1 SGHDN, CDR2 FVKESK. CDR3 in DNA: TGTGCCAGCAGCCTCGACAGGGCTCCCTCCTACGAGCAGTACTTC. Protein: CASSLDRAPSYEQYF.

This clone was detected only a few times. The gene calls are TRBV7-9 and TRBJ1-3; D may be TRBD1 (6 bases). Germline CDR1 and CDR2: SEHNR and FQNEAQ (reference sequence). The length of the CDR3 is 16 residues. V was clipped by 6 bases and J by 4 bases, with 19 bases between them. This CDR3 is CASRRLRGRSGNTIYF. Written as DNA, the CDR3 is TGTGCCAGCAGGCGCCTCCGGGGGCGGTCCGGAAACACCATATATTTT.

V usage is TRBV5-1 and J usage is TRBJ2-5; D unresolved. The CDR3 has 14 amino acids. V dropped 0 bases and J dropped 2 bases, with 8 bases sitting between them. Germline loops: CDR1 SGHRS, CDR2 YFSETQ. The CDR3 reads CASSLGRQQETQYF. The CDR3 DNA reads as TGCGCCAGCAGCTTGGGTAGGCAACAAGAGACCCAGTACTTC.

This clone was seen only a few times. CDR3 sequence reads: CASPEMGQGNTIYF. In DNA, the CDR3 is TGTGCCAGCCCTGAGATGGGACAGGGAAACACCATATATTTT. The V gene is TRBV2, the J gene TRBJ1-3, with 7 bases aligning to TRBD1. V lost 8 bases and J lost 4; bases outside the gene matches: 8. This CDR3 has 14 amino acids. The V gene's germline CDR1 is SNHLY and CDR2 FYNNEI.

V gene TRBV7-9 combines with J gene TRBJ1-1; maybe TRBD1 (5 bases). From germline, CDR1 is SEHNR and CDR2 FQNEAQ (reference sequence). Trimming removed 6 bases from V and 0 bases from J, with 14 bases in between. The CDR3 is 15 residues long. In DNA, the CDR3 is TGTGCCAGCAGACGGACACGGAGTTTGAACACTGAAGCTTTCTTT. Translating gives CASRRTRSLNTEAFF.

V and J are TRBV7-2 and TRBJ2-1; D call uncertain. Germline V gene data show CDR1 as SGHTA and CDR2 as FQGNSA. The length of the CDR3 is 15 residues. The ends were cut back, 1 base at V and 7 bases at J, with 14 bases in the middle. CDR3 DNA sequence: TGTGCCAGCAGCTTAGGCTTCGCCGCCGGGAATGAGCAGTTCTTC. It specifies CASSLGFAAGNEQFF. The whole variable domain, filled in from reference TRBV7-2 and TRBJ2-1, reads GAGVSQSPSNKVTEKGKDVELRCDPISGHTALYWYRQSLGQGLEFLIYFQGNSAPDKSGLPSDRFSAERTGGSVSTLTIQRTQQEDSAVYLCASSLGFAAGNEQFFGPGTRLTVL.